This T cell receptor beta chain was sequenced during a study of neurological immune-mediated disorders. Study background: A relapsing-remitting course was seen in about 90% of the roughly 35 multiple sclerosis patients and a secondary progressive course in 3.

The cDNA came from 5'RACE with 10-nucleotide random UMIs. Every sequencing run drew on 15-18 subjects and yielded over 160 million TCR-beta sequences. TCRdb redid the calling of the 5' RACE reads with MiXCR, one entry per CDR3 protein. The sample lists roughly 100,000 distinct CDR3 sequences, about 3.8% occurring once. A total of 2 million PBMCs stored at -80 degrees C provided the unsorted libraries. This clonotype appeared many times. The clonotype comes from a woman aged 18-35 years with multiple sclerosis. The material sequenced was PBMCs.

CDR3 sequence: CASSGKLGGPQHF. The CDR3 nucleotides read TGTGCCAGCAGCGGAAAACTAGGGGGTCCCCAGCATTTT. The rearrangement links TRBV7-2 to TRBJ1-5; tentatively, D is TRBD1 (6 bases). Germline V gene lookup returns CDR1 SGHTA and CDR2 FQGNSA. Trimming took off 5 bases at V and 10 bases at J, with 15 bases between the two ends. This CDR3 spans 13 amino acids.